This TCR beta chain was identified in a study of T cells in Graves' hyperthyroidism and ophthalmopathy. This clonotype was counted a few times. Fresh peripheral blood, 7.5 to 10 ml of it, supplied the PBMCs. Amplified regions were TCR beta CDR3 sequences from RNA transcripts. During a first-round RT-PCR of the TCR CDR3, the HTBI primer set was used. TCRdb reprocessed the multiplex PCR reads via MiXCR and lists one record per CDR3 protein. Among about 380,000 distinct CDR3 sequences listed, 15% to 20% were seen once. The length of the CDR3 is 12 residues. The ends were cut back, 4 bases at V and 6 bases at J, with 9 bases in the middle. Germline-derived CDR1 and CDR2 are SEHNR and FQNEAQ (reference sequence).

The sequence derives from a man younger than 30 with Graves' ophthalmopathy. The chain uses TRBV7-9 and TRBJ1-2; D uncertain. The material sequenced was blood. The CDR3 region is CASSWREDGYTF. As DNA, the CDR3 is TGTGCCAGCAGCTGGCGGGAGGATGGCTACACCTTC.